This TCR beta chain appears in the sequencing data of a study of blood T cell repertoires in COVID-19. Study details: The samples span acute and convalescent COVID-19 from the United States, Italy and Spain. Sources were T cells, B-cell-depleted T cells, or PBMCs; the material itself was cDNA or gDNA.

Trimming left V 5 bases short and J 8 bases short, with 18 bases between. The CDR3 loop spans 14 amino acids. Looked up from germline, CDR1 is MGHDK and CDR2 is SYGVNS. Authors' processing steps: Quantification of nucleated cells was approximated via reference gene primer amplification. Here immunoSEQ multiplex PCR was the method, and the copy in TCRdb shows in-frame clones only, minus some. D and trimming were read from the DNA, whereas the V and J calls and clone size are those reported in that table. The data contain just over 650,000 clones, about nine tenths of them singletons. The J gene is TRBJ1-2, the V gene TRBV25-1; the D is unclear. Source material: peripheral blood. The receptor was derived from a woman aged 18-29 years with acute or convalescent COVID-19. The CDR3 spells CASSREGSVRGYTF. The CDR3 nucleotides are TGTGCCAGCAGTCGAGAGGGTTCGGTTCGCGGCTACACCTTC.